The clone carrying this TCR beta chain was counted a few times. Antigen specificity is unknown. The data belong to a study of blood T cells in healthy people across ages. The study, taken as a whole, reports: Changes seen in expanded clonotypes were possibly confounded by donor CMV status left unknown.

Donation came from healthy Caucasian individuals in Russia who were aged 6 to 90. Peripheral blood was drawn, ten milliliters per donor. Trimming shortened V by 6 bases and J by 7 bases, and 16 bases separated the two germline ends. Germline-derived CDR1 and CDR2 are MNHNY and SVGAGI (reference sequence). The CDR3 is 13 amino acids. Combining a sample-barcoded 5' primer with a J-beta primer mix, a second PCR ran for roughly 6 to 11 cycles. Carrying 12 random nucleotides, a template-switch adaptor labeled each individual cDNA molecule. MiXCR, run by TCRdb on the 5' RACE reads, gives a single entry per CDR3 protein. The data contain around 500,000 distinct CDR3 sequences, roughly 48% of them singletons.

The specimen sequenced was blood. This chain links TRBV6-6 with TRBJ2-7; D might be TRBD1 (6 bases). The receptor was derived from a man older than 75 in good health. CDR3 region: CASRTDSYNEQYF. CDR3 nucleotide sequence: TGTGCCAGCAGGACGGACAGCTACAATGAGCAGTACTTC.